This T cell receptor beta chain was captured by sequencing in a study of regulatory T cells in long-lasting Graves disease. Stated time point: persistent/refractory GD, antithyroid drugs over 5 years with positive TRAb. From PBMCs, RNA was extracted and then used to make the TCR library. In Xi'an, China, an endocrinology department was the source of patients. Peripheral blood, around 10 milliliters of it, was drawn into EDTA tubes. With iRepertoire HTBI primers and Arm-PCR of CDR3 regions, TCR beta libraries were built. TCRdb independently ran MiXCR on the multiplex PCR reads; one entry per CDR3 protein. This table has hundreds of thousands of distinct CDR3 sequences, 20% to 25% appearing once. Germline CDR1 is KGHSH and CDR2 is LQKENI. J was trimmed by 5 bases and V by 0 bases; bases with no gene match: 6. This CDR3 is 16 amino acids long. This clonotype was found once.

The material sequenced was peripheral blood mononuclear cells (PBMCs), taken when the disease was refractory, from a patient treated with antithyroid drugs. V and J are TRBV18 and TRBJ1-4; 7 bases are a match to TRBD1. This receptor was identified in a female donor with Graves disease. CDR3: CASSPPKTGLNEKLFF. In nucleotides, the CDR3 is TGTGCCAGCTCACCACCGAAGACAGGGTTAAATGAAAAACTGTTTTTT.